A single sample gave rise to the 21 T cell receptor beta chains below, sequenced in a study of glioma-infiltrating T cells. TCR alpha and beta CDR3 regions were amplified from RNA using iRepertoire nested multiplex PCR. MiXCR was run by TCRdb on the multiplex PCR reads, yielding one entry per CDR3 protein. The sample shows fewer than 500,000 distinct CDR3 sequences, around 45% of them seen only once. The source material was glioma tissue, nonneoplastic brain tissue, or PBMCs (not recorded which). The receptor source for this set is a human donor with low-grade glioma or glioblastoma, undergoing nonglioma brain surgery, or in good health (not recorded which).

This clonotype was found many times. This sequence joins TRBV6-2 or TRBV6-3 and TRBJ2-5, with 7 bases identical to TRBD1. The length of the CDR3 is 16 residues. J lost 0 bases, V lost 3 bases, and 7 bases had no gene match. Germline V lookup: CDR1 MNHEY, CDR2 SVGEGT. CDR3 amino acids: CASSYPSTGYQETQYF. CDR3 nucleotides: TGTGCCAGCAGTTATCCTTCGACAGGGTACCAAGAGACCCAGTACTTC.

Comment on this clonotype: A much more abundant neighbour one base away suggests this may be a read error. This sequence joins TRBV20-1 and TRBJ2-3; no definite D call. This CDR3 is 15 amino acids long. The germline V and J ends were trimmed by 8 bases and 0 bases, with 18 bases remaining between them. Germline-derived CDR1 and CDR2 are DFQATT and SNEGSKA (reference sequence). The CDR3 DNA is TGCAGTTTTGCGCACCGGTACTCTAGCACAGATACGCAGTATTTT. As protein: CSFAHRYSSTDTQYF.

This sequence joins TRBV15 and TRBJ1-2; no reliable D call. Trimming took 5 bases from V and 8 from J, leaving 21 bases between them. The CDR3 loop spans 15 amino acids. From germline, CDR1 is LNHNV and CDR2 YYDKDF (reference sequence). The CDR3 region is CATSPRRLLSGGYTF. The CDR3 DNA reads TGTGCCACCAGCCCCCGCAGGCTCCTGAGCGGGGGCTACACCTTC.

A word on this clonotype: This could be a read error, since a much larger clone is one nucleotide away. The V gene is TRBV20-1, the J gene TRBJ1-1; D unclear. V lost 4 bases to trimming and J lost 0 bases, with 15 bases between them. This CDR3 is 15 amino acids long. Germline CDR1 DFQATT, CDR2 SNEGSKA (reference sequence). The CDR3: CSAIDPGPVNTEAFF. The CDR3, as DNA: TGCAGTGCTATAGACCCCGGACCGGTGAACACTGAAGCTTTCTTT.

Turning to this clonotype: At one end, the junction sequence differs from germline, possibly due to a read error. The chain carries TRBV20-1 and TRBJ1-5; tentative D call: TRBD1 (5 bases). The CDR3 loop spans 14 amino acids. Germline V lookup: CDR1 DFQATT, CDR2 SNEGSKA (reference sequence). The CDR3: CIARGWGGNQPQHF. CDR3 in DNA: TGCATTGCTAGGGGCTGGGGTGGCAATCAGCCCCAGCATTTT.

This clonotype appeared a few times. This chain uses TRBV20-1 with TRBJ1-5; 7 bases align to TRBD1. Germline CDR1 and CDR2: DFQATT and SNEGSKA (reference sequence). This CDR3 is built from 13 residues. Losses at the gene ends were 6 bases for V and 1 base for J; bases not matched to a gene: 3. CDR3 sequence reads: CSATRGSNQPQHF. The CDR3, as DNA: TGCAGTGCCACCAGGGGGAGCAATCAGCCCCAGCATTTT.

This clonotype has just a few counts. V is TRBV7-9 and J is TRBJ2-7; D call uncertain. The germline V and J ends were trimmed by 5 bases and 1 base, with 9 bases remaining between them. The germline CDR1 and CDR2 sequences are SEHNR and FQNEAQ (reference sequence). The CDR3 length is 13 residues. This chain's CDR3 is CASSTDGSYEQYF. CDR3 bases: TGTGCCAGCAGCACCGACGGTTCCTACGAGCAGTACTTC.

This clonotype has a count of ten or more. The chain carries TRBV20-1 and TRBJ2-3; 10 bases are a match to TRBD2. Looked up from germline, CDR1 is DFQATT and CDR2 is SNEGSKA (reference sequence). CDR3 length: 15 residues. J gave up 6 bases and V 8 bases, and 14 bases lay outside the gene matches. As DNA, the CDR3 is TGCAGTCTCCCACCCCTAGCGGGAGCATTGGATACGCAGTATTTT. It translates to CSLPPLAGALDTQYF.

V usage is TRBV5-1 and J usage is TRBJ2-3; D is undetermined. This CDR3 spans 16 amino acids. Trimming pared 0 bases from V and 0 bases from J, leaving 11 bases between. Germline CDR1 is SGHRS and CDR2 is YFSETQ. CDR3 nucleotide sequence: TGCGCCAGCAGCTTGGCGGCTAAAACTAGCACAGATACGCAGTATTTT. It specifies CASSLAAKTSTDTQYF.

The gene calls are TRBV6-9 and TRBJ2-7; D is possibly TRBD2 (6 bases). Germline loops: CDR1 MNHGY, CDR2 SVAAGI. The germline V and J ends were trimmed by 3 bases and 7 bases, with 19 bases remaining between them. The CDR3 extends over 15 amino acids. The chain's CDR3 is CASSYAAGPYNEQYF. CDR3 bases: TGTGCCAGCAGTTACGCCGCGGGGCCCTACAATGAGCAGTACTTC.

About this clonotype itself: This may arise from a read error, as a much more abundant clone is one base away. The chain is built from TRBV11-2 and TRBJ2-7, with 7 bases that match TRBD1. This CDR3 has 14 residues. Germline V gives CDR1 SGHAT, CDR2 FQNNGV. CDR3 in amino acids: CASSPWTGSYGQYF. Here the CDR3 DNA reads TGTGCCAGCAGCCCCTGGACAGGCTCCTACGGGCAGTACTTC.

This clonotype occurred many times. The genes are TRBV24-1 and TRBJ2-5; 7 bases are shared with TRBD1. V shed 0 bases and J 2 bases; nucleotides not matched to a gene: 2. This CDR3 region has 15 residues. CDR1 and CDR2 (germline): KGHDR, SFDVKD. The chain's CDR3 is CATSDLAGGQETQYF. The DNA of the CDR3 is TGTGCCACCAGTGATTTGGCAGGGGGTCAAGAGACCCAGTACTTC.

The chain carries TRBV7-9 and TRBJ2-7; TRBD1 matches 7 bases. Germline trimming cut 5 bases from V and 5 bases from J; bases unmatched to any gene: 9. The germline V gene encodes CDR1 SEHNR and CDR2 FQNEAQ (reference sequence). The CDR3 is made up of 14 amino acids. In DNA, the CDR3 is TGTGCCAGCAGCCGAGTACAGGGGCCGAACGAGCAGTACTTC. As protein: CASSRVQGPNEQYF.

The chain is built from TRBV27 and TRBJ2-7; the match to TRBD2 covers 7 bases. With V trimmed by 5 bases and J by 5 bases, 6 bases remained unmatched. The CDR3 contains 13 residues. Germline-derived CDR1 and CDR2 are MNHEY and SMNVEV (reference sequence). The CDR3 loop reads CASSPARGDEQYF. In nucleotides, the CDR3 is TGTGCCAGCAGTCCCGCCCGGGGGGACGAGCAGTACTTC.

The chain couples TRBV20-1 to TRBJ2-6; 9 nucleotides match TRBD2. Trimming at V came to 5 bases and at J to 4 bases, leaving 6 bases not matched to a gene. From germline, CDR1 is DFQATT and CDR2 SNEGSKA (reference sequence). The CDR3 extends over 15 amino acids. CDR3 amino acids: CSAPPSGTGANVLTF. CDR3 nucleotides: TGCAGTGCTCCTCCTAGCGGGACCGGGGCCAACGTCCTGACTTTC.

At least ten counts were recorded for this clonotype. Written as DNA, the CDR3 is TGTGCCAGCAGTTACTTGGATTATAATTCACCCCTCCACTTT. Its protein product is CASSYLDYNSPLHF. The gene calls are TRBV6-6 and TRBJ1-6; D is uncertain. The length of the CDR3 is 14 residues. The V and J ends lost 1 base and 4 bases respectively, with 5 bases between them. Germline values: CDR1 MNHNY, CDR2 SVGAGI (reference sequence).

Remarks on this clonotype: This may come from a read error, since a much larger clone is one base off. The gene calls are TRBV6-2 or TRBV6-3 and TRBJ1-2; TRBD1 is a possible D gene (5 bases). Germline loops: CDR1 MNHEY, CDR2 SVGEGT. The CDR3 spans 15 residues. V lost 5 bases, J lost 7 bases, and 20 bases lay in between. CDR3 sequence: CASSPWGKATLGYTF. The CDR3 DNA is TGTGCCAGCAGTCCCTGGGGGAAAGCCACGCTTGGCTACACCTTC.

V gene TRBV27 combines with J gene TRBJ2-7; a possible D gene is TRBD2 (6 bases). The CDR3 runs to 15 residues. CDR1 is MNHEY, CDR2 SMNVEV, per germline (reference sequence). Trimming took off 7 bases at V and 3 bases at J, with 19 bases between the two ends. Here the CDR3 reads CASKPFGTAGYEQYF. In nucleotides, the CDR3 is TGTGCCAGCAAACCGTTCGGGACTGCGGGCTACGAGCAGTACTTC.

To note about this clonotype: This could be a read error, since a much larger clone is one nucleotide away. The rearrangement joins TRBV6-5 to TRBJ2-7, with D unresolved. The CDR3 has 14 amino acids. The germline V gene encodes CDR1 MNHEY and CDR2 SVGAGI. The CDR3, as DNA: TGTGCCAGCAGTTATGAAGTCTTTTCCTACAAGCAGTACTTC. As protein: CASSYEVFSYKQYF.

The gene calls are TRBV20-1 and TRBJ2-3, with TRBD2 identical over 7 bases. The CDR3 length is 12 residues. From germline, CDR1 is DFQATT and CDR2 SNEGSKA (reference sequence). V trimming: 5 bases; J trimming: 7 bases; junction bases outside the gene matches: 6. As DNA, the CDR3 is TGCAGTGCTCCTACTAGCGCTAATACGCAGTATTTT. This encodes CSAPTSANTQYF.

This clonotype occurred many times. This chain connects TRBV28 to TRBJ2-2; TRBD1 might be the D (5 bases). In germline, CDR1 is MDHEN, CDR2 SYDVKM. The CDR3 runs 14 residues. V was clipped by 6 bases and J by 1 base, with 9 bases between them. This CDR3 is CASRAGQNTGELFF. The CDR3 DNA reads TGTGCCAGCAGAGCCGGACAGAACACCGGGGAGCTGTTTTTT.